A selection of T cell receptor beta chains follows, all from one sample in a study of T cells in localized non-small cell lung cancer. TCRdb's table, derived via immunoSEQ multiplex PCR, lists solely in-frame clones and lacks some. The table includes 950 to 1,500 clones, about 24% detected once. The specimen was normal lung tissue next to the tumor, collected before any cancer treatment. The receptors here all came from a man aged 40 to 69 with stage III squamous cell lung carcinoma. Both conserved end residues are part of each CDR3.

v_gene,CDR3aa
TRBV28,CASSTGDAGREQYF
TRBV9,CASSVARLAGSNEQFF
TRBV11-3,CASSSRRQGSLDGYTF
TRBV9,CASSPPGQGSTGELFF
TRBV30,CAPNRMNTEAFF
TRBV11-3,CASSPTTGHWTEAFF
TRBV9,CASTPPSGDQETQYF
TRBV9,CASSLIAGPTDTQYF
TRBV28,CASSLQGGGREQYF
TRBV6-8,CASVRAGGVAEAFF
TRBV18,CASGTGNSQPQHF
TRBV9,CASSVELGEAFF
TRBV19,CASTRAGGNEKLFF
TRBV11-3,CASSQAGLNTEAFF
TRBV14,CASSRELNTEAFF
TRBV10-2,CASDPADRHNQPQHF
TRBV28,CASSLLTSGRGEQYF
TRBV2,CASSRDRGGQETQYF
TRBV7-2,CASSLWNTETQYF
TRBV11-3,CASRLKVGAGELFF
TRBV19,CASSPRPSGANVLTF
TRBV11-3,CASSLDGSSGNTIYF
TRBV28,CASSLGPPIYEQYF
TRBV9,CASSSAVPSEQYF
TRBV6-8,CASSRTSGRAGELFF
TRBV11-3,CASSGTGTSGGAFF